This T cell receptor (beta chain) stems from a study of blood T cell repertoires in COVID-19. As for the study in general: The origin of the acute and convalescent COVID-19 samples was the United States, Italy and Spain. T cells, B-cell-depleted T cells, or PBMCs provided the cDNA or gDNA that served as material.

The CDR3 contains 15 residues. CDR1 is MNHEY and CDR2 is SVGAGI in the germline V gene. V shed 0 bases, J shed 3 bases, and the junction held 2 bases outside the gene matches. The assay was immunoSEQ multiplex PCR, and TCRdb's table has in-frame clones only and misses some. The sample holds some 290,000 clones, 75% to 90% seen once. Patients at the Seattle site were enrolled during active infection and followed longitudinally. This TCR was sampled from a woman aged 25 to 39 with COVID-19, enrolled during active disease. The sequenced material came from peripheral blood. J is TRBJ2-1 and V is TRBV6-5, with TRBD2 matching over 7 bases. The CDR3 region has the DNA TGTGCCAGCAGTTACTCGCGGGGGATCTACAATGAGCAGTTCTTC. Its protein is CASSYSRGIYNEQFF.